Listed here are 31 T cell receptor beta chains from one sample, sequenced in a study of T cell responses to AZD1222 COVID-19 vaccine. Sequencing used immunoSEQ multiplex PCR; TCRdb keeps in-frame clones, though not all of them. The data show 150,000 to 200,000 clones, 94% seen once. The sample here was peripheral blood, taken on day 0 of AZD1222 vaccination. These receptors were obtained from an adult in good health.

The chain joins TRBV27 to TRBJ2-3, with D perhaps being TRBD1 or TRBD2 (5 bases each). CDR1 is MNHEY, CDR2 SMNVEV, per germline (reference sequence). The ends were cut back, 5 bases at V and 0 bases at J, with 21 bases in the middle. CDR3 size: 18 residues. The CDR3 coding sequence is TGTGCCAGCAGTCCCCCCTTGCCGGGGCGCGCTAGCACAGATACGCAGTATTTT. It encodes CASSPPLPGRASTDTQYF.

The chain uses TRBV18 and TRBJ2-5, with 9 bases matching TRBD1. V trimming: 6 bases; J trimming: 5 bases; junction bases outside the gene matches: 7. The CDR3 is 14 amino acids. CDR1 KGHSH and CDR2 LQKENI come from the germline V gene. CDR3: CASSRQGGMETQYF. The CDR3 DNA reads as TGTGCCAGCTCCAGACAGGGGGGTATGGAGACCCAGTACTTC.

The CDR3 is CASSLARSSYNSPLHF. For the CDR3, the DNA is TGTGCCAGCAGCTTGGCCCGGAGCTCCTATAATTCACCCCTCCACTTT. J is TRBJ1-6 and V is TRBV5-6; no clear D gene. V was clipped by 0 bases and J by 0 bases, with 7 bases between them. The CDR3 extends over 16 amino acids. Germline V CDR1 and CDR2: SGHDT, YYEEEE.

J is TRBJ1-1 and V is TRBV30; D ambiguous. Trimming removed 0 bases from V and 4 bases from J, with 12 bases in between. CDR1 is GTSNPN, CDR2 SVGIG, per germline (reference sequence). This CDR3 is 14 amino acids long. The chain's CDR3 is CAWSVFTGGTEAFF. The CDR3 DNA reads as TGTGCCTGGAGTGTCTTTACGGGCGGCACTGAAGCTTTCTTT.

CDR3 coding DNA: TGTGCCAGCGGTCGATCCGGGACAGTGAACACTGAAGCTTTCTTT. This sequence encodes CASGRSGTVNTEAFF. V usage is TRBV28 and J usage is TRBJ1-1; 7 positions match TRBD1. CDR1 and CDR2 from the germline V gene are MDHEN and SYDVKM. The junction had 9 bases not matched to a gene; V was cut back by 8 bases and J by 0 bases. This CDR3 has 15 amino acids.

The chain uses TRBV5-1 and TRBJ2-5, with 10 nucleotides matching TRBD1. CDR3 size: 15 residues. V lost 1 base and J lost 5; bases outside the gene matches: 5. The germline CDR1 and CDR2 sequences are SGHRS and YFSETQ. CDR3 loop: CASSLKGQGMETQYF. CDR3 DNA: TGCGCCAGCAGCTTGAAGGGACAGGGGATGGAGACCCAGTACTTC.

This clone appeared a single time. The chain links TRBV24-1 to TRBJ2-5; no firm D call. Germline V lookup: CDR1 KGHDR, CDR2 SFDVKD. CDR3 length: 13 residues. Trimming pared 3 bases from V and 1 base from J, leaving 5 bases between. CDR3 nucleotides: TGTGCCACCAGTGATGAGTCCCAAGAGACCCAGTACTTC. This translates into CATSDESQETQYF.

V usage is TRBV27 and J usage is TRBJ2-7; the D is unclear. V lost 0 bases to trimming and J lost 0 bases, with 15 bases between them. This CDR3 is built from 17 residues. Germline loops: CDR1 MNHEY, CDR2 SMNVEV (reference sequence). CDR3 protein: CASSLSIGYPSSYEQYF. The CDR3 bases are TGTGCCAGCAGTTTATCGATAGGTTACCCGTCCTCCTACGAGCAGTACTTC.

The chain couples TRBV7-6 to TRBJ2-7; 9 bases match TRBD2. V lost 0 bases, J lost 7 bases, and 10 bases stayed unmatched. Germline-derived CDR1 and CDR2 are SGHVS and FNYEAQ. This CDR3 is built from 16 residues. The DNA of the CDR3 is TGTGCCAGCAGCTTAGCTAGCGGGAGTCTCCAGGGAGAGCAGTACTTC. Translating it yields CASSLASGSLQGEQYF.

For the CDR3, the DNA is TGTGCCAGCAGTTACTCGGGGGCTGCAACTAATGAAAAACTGTTTTTT. Protein: CASSYSGAATNEKLFF. This chain uses TRBV6-5 with TRBJ1-4; maybe TRBD1 (6 bases). From germline, CDR1 is MNHEY and CDR2 SVGAGI. This CDR3 comprises 16 residues. Trimming took off 0 bases at V and 0 bases at J, with 8 bases between the two ends.

The chain is built from TRBV28 and TRBJ2-7; D might be TRBD2 (7 bases). Germline assignment: CDR1 MDHEN and CDR2 SYDVKM. Trimming stripped 6 bases from V and 2 bases from J, with 14 bases between. CDR3 length equals 14 residues. CDR3 nucleotide sequence: TGTGCCAGCAGAGGGGGAGGGTTACCCTACGAGCAGTACTTC. Protein: CASRGGGLPYEQYF.

The chain carries TRBV6-2 or TRBV6-3 and TRBJ2-1, with D tentatively TRBD2 (5 bases). Germline loops: CDR1 MNHEY, CDR2 SVGEGT. Trimming removed 0 bases from V and 0 bases from J, with 15 bases in between. The CDR3 covers 18 residues. The CDR3 coding sequence is TGTGCCAGCAGTTACTCAGACTCGTTCGGGGACTCCTACAATGAGCAGTTCTTC. It translates to CASSYSDSFGDSYNEQFF.

This clone was seen only a few times. V gene TRBV20-1 combines with J gene TRBJ2-7; D assignment may be TRBD1 or TRBD2 (5 bases each). The CDR3 runs to 15 residues. Germline V gives CDR1 DFQATT, CDR2 SNEGSKA (reference sequence). The V end lost 3 bases, the J end lost 4 bases, and 19 bases lay between the germline ends. Written as DNA, the CDR3 is TGCAGTGCTAGTCGGTCGGGACCACTAGTGTACGAGCAGTACTTC. It is translated as CSASRSGPLVYEQYF.

The genes are TRBV27 and TRBJ1-6; D is uncertain. Between the trimmed V and J ends, which lost 3 bases and 7 bases, there was a span of 4 bases. The CDR3 totals 12 residues. Germline V lookup: CDR1 MNHEY, CDR2 SMNVEV (reference sequence). For the CDR3, the DNA is TGTGCCAGCAGTTTTTTAAATTCACCCCTCCACTTT. It specifies CASSFLNSPLHF.

This chain links TRBV6-5 with TRBJ2-1; tentative D call: TRBD2 (6 bases). Germline CDR1 MNHEY, CDR2 SVGAGI. V was cut by 6 bases and J by 6 bases, with 15 bases left in between. The CDR3 is 14 amino acids. The CDR3 nucleotides read TGTGCCAGCAGGGGTGGGGGGTTCTCCAATGAGCAGTTCTTC. Its translation: CASRGGGFSNEQFF.

The chain has TRBV18 and TRBJ2-7, with D possibly being TRBD1 (6 bases). V was pared by 3 bases and J by 6 bases, with 21 bases between. The CDR3 is 16 residues long. Germline CDR1 is KGHSH and CDR2 is LQKENI. CDR3 bases: TGTGCCAGCTCACCCACAGGGCTACCACCTTCGATCGAGCAGTACTTC. Translated, it gives CASSPTGLPPSIEQYF. The full variable domain, its missing parts supplied by reference TRBV18 and TRBJ2-7, is NAGVMQNPRHLVRRRGQEARLRCSPMKGHSHVYWYRQLPEEGLKFMVYLQKENIIDESGMPKERFSAEFPKEGPSILRIQQVVRGDSAAYFCASSPTGLPPSIEQYFGPGTRLTVT.

In this sample, this clone turned up once. The chain combines TRBV9 with TRBJ1-2, with a possible D match to TRBD1 (5 bases). The germline V and J ends were trimmed by 3 bases and 1 base, with 13 bases remaining between them. Germline V CDR1 and CDR2: SGDLS, YYNGEE. The CDR3 contains 15 residues. This CDR3 reads CASSAGGGVNYGYTF. CDR3 nucleotide sequence: TGTGCCAGCAGCGCAGGAGGAGGGGTTAACTATGGCTACACCTTC.

The chain carries TRBV9 and TRBJ2-2, with 10 bases matching TRBD1. The CDR3 consists of 15 residues. CDR1 and CDR2 from the germline V gene are SGDLS and YYNGEE. With 0 bases clipped from V and 7 bases from J, the junction kept 3 bases outside the gene matches. The CDR3 protein is CASSVAGQGVGELFF. CDR3 DNA sequence: TGTGCCAGCAGCGTAGCCGGACAGGGGGTCGGGGAGCTGTTTTTT.

The chain recombines TRBV28 with TRBJ2-1; D not resolved. Trimming took off 5 bases at V and 0 bases at J, with 11 bases between the two ends. Per the germline V gene, CDR1 is MDHEN and CDR2 is SYDVKM. The CDR3 runs 15 residues. CDR3 region: CASSLWVSSYNEQFF. In DNA, the CDR3 is TGTGCCAGCAGTCTCTGGGTATCCTCCTACAATGAGCAGTTCTTC.

This clone was detected only a few times. This chain uses TRBV5-1 with TRBJ2-2; D could derive from TRBD1 or TRBD2 (6 bases each). V lost 2 bases, J lost 8 bases, and 16 bases lay in between. CDR3 length equals 15 residues. Germline CDR1 SGHRS, CDR2 YFSETQ. The CDR3 protein is CASSLLRTGTGELFF. As DNA, the CDR3 is TGCGCCAGCAGCTTACTAAGAACAGGGACTGGGGAGCTGTTTTTT.

V and J are TRBV5-4 and TRBJ2-5; D tentatively fits TRBD1 or TRBD2 (5 bases each). The V and J ends lost 1 base and 5 bases respectively, with 15 bases between them. The CDR3 is made up of 15 amino acids. The germline CDR1 and CDR2 sequences are SGHNT and YYREEE (reference sequence). In DNA form, the CDR3 reads TGTGCCAGCAGCTTGCGTGGGGGTATGGGGGAGACCCAGTACTTC. It is translated as CASSLRGGMGETQYF.

CDR3 residues: CASSQRLGLGYNEQFF. The CDR3 coding sequence is TGTGCCAGCAGCCAACGTCTCGGGCTCGGCTACAATGAGCAGTTCTTC. The genes are TRBV14 and TRBJ2-1; unclear D gene. The V end was cut by 2 bases, the J end by 3 bases, with 14 bases between. The CDR3 runs 16 residues. Looked up from germline, CDR1 is SGHDN and CDR2 is FVKESK.

This rearrangement joins TRBV9 to TRBJ1-2; possible D gene TRBD1, 5 bases. V was trimmed by 4 bases and J by 7 bases, leaving 14 bases between them. Germline loops: CDR1 SGDLS, CDR2 YYNGEE. The CDR3 totals 13 residues. The CDR3 bases are TGTGCCAGCAGCCGGGGGGATCTTCTTGGCTACACCTTC. This sequence encodes CASSRGDLLGYTF.

This clone was seen once. The V gene is TRBV2, the J gene TRBJ1-2, with D hard to call. The CDR3 sequence is 15 residues long. The V gene's germline CDR1 is SNHLY and CDR2 FYNNEI. V lost 2 bases to trimming and J lost 2 bases, with 12 bases between them. The CDR3 DNA sequence: TGTGCCAGCAGTGAACGGAACGGAGCCAACTATGGCTACACCTTC. The encoded protein is CASSERNGANYGYTF.

V usage is TRBV15 and J usage is TRBJ1-5, with D possibly TRBD1 on 5 matching bases. Trimming removed 3 bases from V and 0 bases from J, with 15 bases in between. Germline CDR1 LNHNV, CDR2 YYDKDF (reference sequence). The CDR3 loop spans 17 amino acids. The CDR3 here is CATSREDRRDSNQPQHF. The CDR3 coding sequence is TGTGCCACCAGCAGGGAAGACAGAAGAGATAGCAATCAGCCCCAGCATTTT. The variable domain in full, with the rest retrieved from reference TRBV15 and TRBJ1-5, is DAMVIQNPRYQVTQFGKPVTLSCSQTLNHNVMYWYQQKSSQAPKLLFHYYDKDFNNEADTPDNFQSRRPNTSFCFLDIRSPGLGDTAMYLCATSREDRRDSNQPQHFGDGTRLSIL.

The chain recombines TRBV6-5 with TRBJ1-2; TRBD1 aligns across 9 bases. Germline V gives CDR1 MNHEY, CDR2 SVGAGI. This CDR3 is 13 amino acids long. V lost 5 bases to trimming and J lost 8 bases; unmatched junction nucleotides: 6. CDR3 nucleotides: TGTGCCAGCAGTCCACAGGGGGCTGGCGGCTACACCTTC. The encoded protein is CASSPQGAGGYTF.

The chain employs TRBV19 and TRBJ1-5, with no clear D. The CDR3 length is 14 residues. V was pared by 4 bases and J by 4 bases, with 11 bases between. CDR1 is LNHDA, CDR2 SQIVND, per germline (reference sequence). The CDR3 bases are TGTGCCAGTAGTAGATCTCGTTGGAATCAGCCCCAGCATTTT. Amino acids: CASSRSRWNQPQHF.

This chain joins TRBV7-6 and TRBJ2-7; TRBD1 or TRBD2 may be the D gene (5 bases each). Germline CDR1 is SGHVS and CDR2 is FNYEAQ. CDR3 length equals 15 residues. Trimming pared 5 bases from V and 3 bases from J, leaving 17 bases between. In nucleotides, the CDR3 is TGTGCCAGCAGCAGCCGGGAAGGGGCAGGCTACGAGCAGTACTTC. Its protein product is CASSSREGAGYEQYF.

The chain is built from TRBV5-4 and TRBJ2-3; D call uncertain. CDR1 is SGHNT, CDR2 YYREEE, per germline (reference sequence). Trimming stripped 4 bases from V and 1 base from J, with 10 bases between. The CDR3 is 14 residues long. CDR3 loop: CASSKTGRTDTQYF. CDR3 in DNA: TGTGCCAGCAGCAAGACTGGCCGCACAGATACGCAGTATTTT.

The chain uses TRBV27 and TRBJ2-1; D is possibly TRBD2 (5 bases). The CDR3 covers 14 residues. Germline V lookup: CDR1 MNHEY, CDR2 SMNVEV (reference sequence). The V end lost 2 bases, the J end lost 8 bases, and 13 bases lay between the germline ends. CDR3 amino acids: CASSLNLAPDEQFF. Here the CDR3 DNA reads TGTGCCAGCAGTTTAAACCTAGCCCCGGATGAGCAGTTCTTC.

V gene TRBV30 combines with J gene TRBJ2-7; weak D call: TRBD2 (6 bases). Germline loops: CDR1 GTSNPN, CDR2 SVGIG (reference sequence). V was pared by 2 bases and J by 3 bases, with 11 bases between. This CDR3 has 13 amino acids. CDR3: CAWSPTRFYEQYF. CDR3 sequence (DNA): TGTGCCTGGAGTCCGACTAGGTTCTACGAGCAGTACTTC.